The T cell receptor (beta chain) under discussion was sequenced for a study of identical twins. Only a few counts were recorded for this clonotype. This CDR3 is 14 amino acids long. Germline-derived CDR1 and CDR2 are SGHAT and FQNNGV. V lost 4 bases to trimming and J lost 3 bases, with 11 bases between them. TCRdb independently ran MiXCR on the 5' RACE reads; one entry per CDR3 protein. The sample includes 400,000 to 600,000 distinct CDR3 sequences, 20% to 25% seen only once; the top ten take around 0.47%. Healthy Caucasians alone served as donors. These records were also assigned to another study, of yellow fever vaccine responses in identical twins.

The sequencing input was CD4+ T cells sorted from blood. The chain carries TRBV11-2 and TRBJ2-3; D gene ambiguous. This sequence originates from a woman aged 18-30 years in good health. This CDR3 reads CASSSLGPTDTQYF. CDR3 sequence (DNA): TGTGCCAGCAGCTCCCTTGGGCCTACAGATACGCAGTATTTT.